A single count supports the clone carrying this TCR beta chain. This specimen belongs to a study of blood T cell repertoires in COVID-19. Study in general: The United States, Italy and Spain were the sources of the acute and convalescent COVID-19 samples.

The CDR3 is 15 amino acids. Trimming took 0 bases from V and 6 from J; bases not matched to a gene: 4. CDR1 is MNHNS and CDR2 is SASEGT in the germline V gene. The assay was immunoSEQ multiplex PCR, and TCRdb's table has in-frame clones only and misses some. The top ten hold 5.5% to 6.5% of the sample, which has about 120,000 clones, 80% to 90% seen once. The receptor was isolated from a man older than 75 with active or convalescent COVID-19. The rearrangement joins TRBV6-1 to TRBJ1-4; 7 bases align to TRBD1. Source material: peripheral blood. The chain's CDR3 is CASSEANRGYEKLFF. In nucleotides, the CDR3 is TGTGCCAGCAGTGAAGCGAACAGGGGATATGAAAAACTGTTTTTT.